One sample yielded the 18 T cell receptor beta chains listed below, sequenced in a study of T cell repertoires in cytomegalovirus infection. From the reads, TCRdb called clonotypes with MiXCR, one entry per CDR3 protein. The sample lists hundreds of thousands of distinct CDR3 sequences; roughly 10% were seen once. The source material was PBMCs. Every receptor here comes from a human donor in good health (CMV status not recorded). Some clones in this sample may be carry-over from other donors' samples.

The CDR3 sequence: CASSTFRGSPNEQFF. CDR3 nucleotides: TGTGCCAGCAGCACATTTAGGGGGAGCCCCAATGAGCAGTTCTTC. The genes are TRBV7-9 and TRBJ2-1, with a tentative D call TRBD1 (6 bases). Germline V gene lookup returns CDR1 SEHNR and CDR2 FQNEAQ (reference sequence). V lost 5 bases, J lost 6 bases, and 17 bases lay in between. CDR3 length: 15 amino acids. Supplemented by reference TRBV7-9 and TRBJ2-1, the full variable domain reads DTGVSQNPRHKITKRGQNVTFRCDPISEHNRLYWYRQTLGQGPEFLTYFQNEAQLEKSRLLSDRFSAERPKGSFSTLEIQRTEQGDSAMYLCASSTFRGSPNEQFFGPGTRLTVL.

This clonotype was seen ten or more times. This chain links TRBV27 with TRBJ1-2; D is possibly TRBD1 (5 bases). Germline values: CDR1 MNHEY, CDR2 SMNVEV (reference sequence). The CDR3 loop spans 14 amino acids. V lost 5 bases and J 3 bases, leaving 13 bases between the germline ends. The CDR3 region has the DNA TGTGCCAGCAGTCCGTCGGGACCGTACTATGGCTACACCTTC. This gives the protein CASSPSGPYYGYTF.

This clonotype was found many times. The chain is built from TRBV15 and TRBJ1-4, with D tentatively TRBD1 (5 bases). V was shortened by 5 bases and J by 6 bases, with 22 bases between the two germline ends. In germline, CDR1 is LNHNV, CDR2 YYDKDF (reference sequence). The CDR3 consists of 17 residues. Here the CDR3 DNA reads TGTGCCACCAGCGGACGACATAGTGGGGGATTTTATGAAAAACTGTTTTTT. Amino acid sequence: CATSGRHSGGFYEKLFF.

The V and J genes are TRBV10-3 and TRBJ1-1; 7 bases are shared with TRBD1. V was pared by 10 bases and J by 5 bases, with 10 bases of the junction left unmatched. This CDR3 spans 13 amino acids. Germline V CDR1 and CDR2: ENHRY, SYGVKD. The CDR3, as DNA: TGTGCCACCAGGGACAGCGGGTTGACTGAAGCTTTCTTT. Translation gives CATRDSGLTEAFF.

This clonotype was detected ten times or more. An end of the junction differs from the germline gene, which may be a read error. The gene calls are TRBV7-7 and TRBJ2-1; 14 bases agree with TRBD2. This CDR3 is 17 amino acids long. Germline CDR1 and CDR2: SSHAT and FNYEAQ (reference sequence). For the CDR3, the DNA is TGTGCTAGCAGCTCCCACACCGGGACTAGCGGGAGCAATGAGCAGTTCTTC. This translates into CASSSHTGTSGSNEQFF.

The chain has TRBV12-3 or TRBV12-4 and TRBJ2-7; 8 bases align to TRBD1. This CDR3 has 15 amino acids. V shed 2 bases, J shed 2 bases, and the junction held 5 bases outside the gene matches. CDR3 nucleotide sequence: TGTGCCAGCAGTTTAACCTGGACAGGGACCTACGAGCAGTACTTC. This translates into CASSLTWTGTYEQYF.

This clonotype has a count of ten or more. The V gene is TRBV20-1, the J gene TRBJ2-1; a weak D match, TRBD1 (6 bases). V lost 0 bases, J lost 4 bases, and 10 bases lay in between. Per germline, CDR1 DFQATT and CDR2 SNEGSKA (reference sequence). The CDR3 extends over 14 amino acids. The chain's CDR3 is CSARDGQLYNEQFF. As DNA, the CDR3 is TGCAGTGCTAGAGATGGACAGTTGTACAATGAGCAGTTCTTC.

This CDR3 is CASSRAGGSYEQYF. The CDR3 bases are TGTGCCAGCAGCCGTGCGGGAGGAAGTTACGAGCAGTACTTC. This chain links TRBV28 with TRBJ2-7; TRBD2 matches 8 bases. Looked up from germline, CDR1 is MDHEN and CDR2 is SYDVKM. V was pared by 6 bases and J by 4 bases, with 8 bases of the junction left unmatched. This CDR3 comprises 14 residues. The whole variable domain, filled in from reference TRBV28 and TRBJ2-7, reads DVKVTQSSRYLVKRTGEKVFLECVQDMDHENMFWYRQDPGLGLRLIYFSYDVKMKEKGDIPEGYSVSREKKERFSLILESASTNQTSMYLCASSRAGGSYEQYFGPGTRLTVT.

The rearrangement links TRBV20-1 to TRBJ2-3; maybe TRBD1 (5 bases). Deletions cut 5 bases from V and 0 bases from J, with 15 bases between. CDR1 and CDR2 from the germline V gene are DFQATT and SNEGSKA (reference sequence). The length of the CDR3 is 15 residues. In DNA form, the CDR3 reads TGCAGTGCTGACCCCTGGGGCTCTAGCACAGATACGCAGTATTTT. It translates to CSADPWGSSTDTQYF.

The chain carries TRBV5-1 and TRBJ2-3, with D maybe TRBD2 (5 bases). Germline V lookup: CDR1 SGHRS, CDR2 YFSETQ. Trimming left V 0 bases short and J 3 bases short, with 11 bases between. CDR3 size: 15 residues. Here the CDR3 reads CASSLGRDGTDTQYF. As DNA, the CDR3 is TGCGCCAGCAGCTTGGGACGGGATGGAACAGATACGCAGTATTTT.

The chain has TRBV27 and TRBJ2-5; the match to TRBD1 covers 10 bases. The CDR3 has 17 amino acids. Trimming cost V 10 bases and J 4 bases; bases outside gene matches: 18. CDR1 and CDR2 (germline): MNHEY, SMNVEV (reference sequence). The CDR3 bases are TGTGCCACCCTTCGCTACTCCGGGACAGGGGCATCAGAGACCCAGTACTTC. It codes for CATLRYSGTGASETQYF.

This clonotype appeared many times. The genes are TRBV6-6 and TRBJ2-1, with TRBD2 matching 10 bases. Unmatched junction bases numbered 14, after V lost 4 bases and J lost 8 bases. This CDR3 region has 17 residues. The germline gives CDR1 MNHNY, CDR2 SVGAGI (reference sequence). The CDR3 here is CASSSLLRSGGGDEQFF. DNA for the CDR3: TGTGCCAGCAGTTCCCTCCTTCGGAGCGGGGGGGGGGATGAGCAGTTCTTC.

This clonotype showed up many times. The chain combines TRBV19 with TRBJ2-1; D is tentatively TRBD1 or TRBD2 (5 bases each). The germline gives CDR1 LNHDA, CDR2 SQIVND (reference sequence). The CDR3 is 16 amino acids. The V gene lost 2 bases and the J gene lost 3 bases, with 14 bases spanning the gap. The CDR3: CASSISPGTYYNEQFF. In DNA form, the CDR3 reads TGTGCCAGTAGTATATCCCCCGGGACGTACTACAATGAGCAGTTCTTC.

In this sample, this clonotype turned up many times. The genes are TRBV19 and TRBJ2-7; D gene uncertain. In germline, CDR1 is LNHDA, CDR2 SQIVND (reference sequence). The CDR3 has 14 residues. The germline V and J ends were trimmed by 7 bases and 0 bases, with 13 bases remaining between them. CDR3 sequence (DNA): TGTGCCAGTACCCCCGGACGGACCTCCTACGAGCAGTACTTC. It translates to CASTPGRTSYEQYF.

This clonotype was found many times. The chain has TRBV5-6 and TRBJ1-3; 7 bases match TRBD1. J gave up 4 bases and V 2 bases, and 9 bases lay outside the gene matches. Germline V gene lookup returns CDR1 SGHDT and CDR2 YYEEEE. The CDR3 is made up of 16 amino acids. CDR3 sequence: CASSFDRQGTGNTIYF. CDR3 nucleotides: TGTGCCAGCAGCTTCGATCGACAGGGTACAGGAAACACCATATATTTT.

The V and J genes are TRBV29-1 and TRBJ2-1; D is ambiguous. The germline gives CDR1 SQVTM, CDR2 ANQGSEA. Trimming shortened V by 3 bases and J by 0 bases, and 9 bases separated the two germline ends. This CDR3 contains 14 residues. The CDR3 spells CSVEGGTSYNEQFF. The DNA of the CDR3 is TGCAGCGTTGAGGGCGGTACCTCCTACAATGAGCAGTTCTTC.

The sample holds many counts of this clonotype. This chain uses TRBV15 with TRBJ2-3; D gene uncertain. The CDR3 runs to 13 residues. Germline V gene lookup returns CDR1 LNHNV and CDR2 YYDKDF (reference sequence). Trimming cost V 8 bases and J 0 bases, with 9 bases left between them. For the CDR3, the DNA is TGTGCCACCGGCTCAAGAAGCACAGATACGCAGTATTTT. It is translated as CATGSRSTDTQYF.

This clonotype was counted at least ten times. The V and J genes are TRBV15 and TRBJ2-1; D remains ambiguous. This CDR3 spans 13 amino acids. Germline V gives CDR1 LNHNV, CDR2 YYDKDF (reference sequence). Trimming pared 0 bases from V and 6 bases from J, leaving 6 bases between. For the CDR3, the DNA is TGTGCCACCAGCAGAGATCTCCGCAATGAGCAGTTCTTC. The encoded protein is CATSRDLRNEQFF. Looking up the rest from reference TRBV15 and TRBJ2-1 gives the full variable domain: DAMVIQNPRYQVTQFGKPVTLSCSQTLNHNVMYWYQQKSSQAPKLLFHYYDKDFNNEADTPDNFQSRRPNTSFCFLDIRSPGLGDTAMYLCATSRDLRNEQFFGPGTRLTVL.